Sequencing of this T cell receptor (beta chain) was carried out in a study of T cells after posttransplantation cyclophosphamide. Study-wide results and limits: Later blood repertoires were often dominated by clones from the donor CD8+ memory compartment. Blood and skin or GI T cell repertoires showed limited TRB overlap. TRB clonality was highly associated with recipient CMV seropositivity and reactivation.

The method was immunoSEQ multiplex PCR; TCRdb's version includes in-frame clones alone and lacks a portion of them. The sample yields roughly 7,400 clones, about 91% seen once. V lost 1 base and J 4 bases, leaving 10 bases between the germline ends. The CDR3 runs to 14 residues. Germline lookup yields CDR1 LNHDA and CDR2 SQIVND (reference sequence). Details on this clone: The antigen remains unidentified.

Sequencing was done on a sample of CD4+ T cells sorted from blood. This TCR was recovered from a woman aged 45-65 years in good health and a related stem cell transplant donor. The V gene is TRBV19, the J gene TRBJ1-1; perhaps TRBD1 as D (5 bases). The CDR3, as DNA: TGTGCCAGTAGTATAGTGCAGGGTGGCACTGAAGCTTTCTTT. It translates to CASSIVQGGTEAFF.